This T cell receptor beta chain was identified during a study of cytomegalovirus exposure and HLA in healthy donors. About the research overall: Most genotyped donors, 75% to 85% of fewer than 400, had Caucasian-associated genetic ancestry. The study's findings and limits: Information on immune exposure was restricted to one variable (CMV serostatus). In a later analysis, an Asian-associated ancestry cluster reportedly showed fewer N-insertions than the approximately 610-donor mean. Association of a missense DCLRE1C variant with TCR beta V- and J-gene trimming was reported in a later analysis.

To note about this clone: As yet, its antigen is unknown.

The PCR had 60 Vbeta and 13 Jbeta primers. The table came from immunoSEQ multiplex PCR; TCRdb's copy has only in-frame clones and leaves some out. The table lists around 150,000 clones, nearly 80% of them singletons, with 13% to 15% in the top ten. The CDR3 is 12 residues long. The germline V gene encodes CDR1 MDHEN and CDR2 SYDVKM. Trimming cost V 5 bases and J 4 bases, with 8 bases left between them. The sequence was collected from a woman aged 40 to 55 in good health and CMV-seronegative. Sequencing used PBMCs. The V and J genes are TRBV28 and TRBJ2-5, with D unresolved. The CDR3 region is CASSPPLETQYF. The CDR3, as DNA: TGTGCCAGCAGTCCTCCCTTAGAGACCCAGTACTTC.